The present T cell receptor (beta chain) was sequenced within a study of blood T cell repertoires in COVID-19. Study-level background: COVID-19 samples from acute and convalescent phases originated in the United States, Italy and Spain. Sample material is recorded as cDNA or gDNA derived from T cells, B-cell-depleted T cells, or PBMCs.

Per the original methods: Counts of nucleated cells, estimated from reference gene primer amplification, were obtained. Generated by immunoSEQ multiplex PCR, the TCRdb table keeps only in-frame clones and is missing some. The DNA gave D and trimming, while V, J and clone size come from that table. The data contain a few hundred thousand clones, 75% to 95% of them seen just once; the ten biggest clones take up roughly 2.7%. The Seattle patients joined while their infection was active and were tracked longitudinally afterward. Germline V gene sequence: CDR1 SGHNT, CDR2 YENEEA. The CDR3 spans 17 residues. Trimming took 5 bases from V and 8 from J; bases not matched to a gene: 13.

This sequence joins TRBV11-3 and TRBJ2-1; TRBD2 agrees at 12 bases. The specimen was peripheral blood. The source is a young adult with COVID-19, enrolled during active disease. CDR3 nucleotide sequence: TGTGCCAGCAGCCCCCAACGACTAGCGGGAGCTGACTATGAGCAGTTCTTC. Amino acids: CASSPQRLAGADYEQFF.